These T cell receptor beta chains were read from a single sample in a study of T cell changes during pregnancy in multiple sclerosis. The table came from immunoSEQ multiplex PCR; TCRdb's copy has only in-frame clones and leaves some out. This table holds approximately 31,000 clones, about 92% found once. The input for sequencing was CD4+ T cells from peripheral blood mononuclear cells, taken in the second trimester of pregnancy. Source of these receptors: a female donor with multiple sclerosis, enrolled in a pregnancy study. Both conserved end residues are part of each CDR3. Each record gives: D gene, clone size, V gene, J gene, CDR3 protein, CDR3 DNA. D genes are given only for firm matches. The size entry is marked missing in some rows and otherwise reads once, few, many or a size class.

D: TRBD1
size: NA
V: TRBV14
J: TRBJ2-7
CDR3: CASSQRSTGVRQYF
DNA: TGTGCCAGCAGCCAAAGATCCACAGGGGTGCGGCAGTACTTC

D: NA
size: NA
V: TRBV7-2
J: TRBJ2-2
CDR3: CASTTTTYRGELFF
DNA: TGTGCCAGCACCACTACCACCTATCGGGGGGAGCTGTTTTTT

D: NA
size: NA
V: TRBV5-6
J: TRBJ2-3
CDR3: CASSFGQGTTQYF
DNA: TGTGCCAGCAGCTTTGGGCAGGGGACAACGCAGTATTTT

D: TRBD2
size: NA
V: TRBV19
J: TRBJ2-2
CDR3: CASKRREAGELFF
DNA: TGTGCCAGTAAACGACGGGAGGCCGGGGAGCTGTTTTTT

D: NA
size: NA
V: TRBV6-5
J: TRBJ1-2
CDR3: CASSYSGQYGYTF
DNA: TGTGCCAGCAGTTACTCTGGACAGTATGGCTACACCTTC

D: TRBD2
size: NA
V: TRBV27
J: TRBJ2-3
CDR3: CASSLNGRAGDTQYF
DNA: TGTGCCAGCAGTTTAAACGGGAGGGCCGGAGATACGCAGTATTTT

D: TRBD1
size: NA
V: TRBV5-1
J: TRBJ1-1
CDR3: CASSSGTGGEAFF
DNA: TGCGCCAGCAGCTCCGGGACAGGGGGTGAAGCTTTCTTT

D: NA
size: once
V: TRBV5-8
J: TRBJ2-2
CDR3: CASSLFGLTGELFF
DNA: TGTGCCAGCAGCTTGTTCGGACTCACCGGGGAGCTGTTTTTT

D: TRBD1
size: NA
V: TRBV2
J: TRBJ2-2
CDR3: CASSIGQDRGGGTGELFF
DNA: TGTGCCAGCAGTATAGGCCAAGACAGGGGTGGAGGGACCGGGGAGCTGTTTTTT

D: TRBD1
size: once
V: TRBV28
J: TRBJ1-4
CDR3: CASTTGEQFEKLFF
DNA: TGTGCCAGCACTACAGGGGAACAATTTGAAAAACTGTTTTTT

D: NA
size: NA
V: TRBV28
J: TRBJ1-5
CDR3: CASSPLGTWGQPQHF
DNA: TGTGCCAGCAGCCCCCTCGGGACTTGGGGTCAGCCCCAGCATTTT

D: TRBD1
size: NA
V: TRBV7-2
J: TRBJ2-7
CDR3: CASSSRDRAGEQYF
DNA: TGTGCCAGCAGCTCTCGGGACAGGGCTGGCGAGCAGTACTTC

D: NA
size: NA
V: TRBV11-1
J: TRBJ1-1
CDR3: CASIGGGAGEAFF
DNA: TGTGCCAGCATCGGTGGGGGGGCCGGTGAAGCTTTCTTT

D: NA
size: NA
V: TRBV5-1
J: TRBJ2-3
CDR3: CASSSRTKVSDTQYF
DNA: TGCGCCAGCAGTAGCCGGACAAAGGTATCCGATACGCAGTATTTT

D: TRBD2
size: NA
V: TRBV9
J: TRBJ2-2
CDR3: CASSVGAAGGTGELFF
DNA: TGTGCCAGCAGCGTAGGGGCAGCGGGGGGCACCGGGGAGCTGTTTTTT

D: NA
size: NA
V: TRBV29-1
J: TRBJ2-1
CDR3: CSVETVEQFF
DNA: TGCAGCGTGGAGACAGTAGAGCAGTTCTTC

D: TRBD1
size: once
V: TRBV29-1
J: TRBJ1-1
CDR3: CSVAAGGKNTEAFF
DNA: TGCAGCGTTGCAGCAGGGGGCAAGAACACTGAAGCTTTCTTT

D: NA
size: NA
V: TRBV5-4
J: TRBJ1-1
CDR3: CASSMWHTEAFF
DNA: TGTGCCAGCAGCATGTGGCACACTGAAGCTTTCTTT

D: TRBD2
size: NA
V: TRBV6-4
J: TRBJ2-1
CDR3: CASSATSGRAIEQFF
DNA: TGTGCCAGCAGCGCCACTAGCGGGAGGGCCATTGAGCAGTTCTTC

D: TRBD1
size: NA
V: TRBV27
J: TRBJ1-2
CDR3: CASSSTGAHNYGYTF
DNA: TGTGCCAGCAGTTCGACAGGGGCACATAACTATGGCTACACCTTC

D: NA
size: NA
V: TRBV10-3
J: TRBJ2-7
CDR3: CAISVMSYEQYF
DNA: TGTGCCATCAGTGTTATGAGCTACGAGCAGTACTTC

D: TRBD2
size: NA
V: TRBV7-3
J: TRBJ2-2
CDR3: CASSRLAGESGELFF
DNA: TGTGCCAGCAGCCGACTAGCGGGAGAGTCCGGGGAGCTGTTTTTT

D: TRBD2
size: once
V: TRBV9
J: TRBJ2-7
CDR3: CASSVGAGGAYEQYF
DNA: TGTGCCAGCAGCGTAGGGGCGGGAGGGGCCTACGAGCAGTACTTC

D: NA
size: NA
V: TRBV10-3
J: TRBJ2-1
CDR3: CAISEVLEQFF
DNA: TGTGCCATCAGTGAGGTACTCGAGCAGTTCTTC

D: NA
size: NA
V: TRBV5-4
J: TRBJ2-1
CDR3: CASSFTSSSGGNEQFF
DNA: TGTGCCAGCAGCTTTACCTCATCCTCCGGGGGCAATGAGCAGTTCTTC

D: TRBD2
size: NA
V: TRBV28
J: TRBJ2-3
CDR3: CASSWGLAGVKDTQYF
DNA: TGTGCCAGCAGCTGGGGGCTAGCGGGAGTTAAAGATACGCAGTATTTT

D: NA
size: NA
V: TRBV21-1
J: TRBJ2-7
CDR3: CASSKAQRTGPSYEQYF
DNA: TGTGCCAGCAGCAAAGCGCAGAGGACAGGACCCTCCTACGAGCAGTACTTC

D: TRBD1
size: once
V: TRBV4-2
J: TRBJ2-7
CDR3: CASSHRTGATYEQYF
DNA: TGTGCCAGCAGCCATCGGACAGGGGCCACCTACGAGCAGTACTTC

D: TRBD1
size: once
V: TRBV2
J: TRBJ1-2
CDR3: CASSPGQGVYGYTF
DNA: TGTGCCAGCAGTCCGGGACAGGGGGTCTATGGCTACACCTTC

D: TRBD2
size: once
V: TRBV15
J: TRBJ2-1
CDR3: CATSRGPPGLAGRNEQFF
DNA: TGTGCCACCAGCAGGGGACCCCCGGGGCTAGCGGGACGCAATGAGCAGTTCTTC